This T cell receptor beta chain came from a study of technical replicates of blood from several donors. The germline V gene encodes CDR1 SEHNR and CDR2 FQNEAQ (reference sequence). The ends lost 5 bases at V and 3 bases at J; junction bases unmatched: 6. The CDR3 contains 15 residues. Assay: immunoSEQ multiplex PCR; the TCRdb copy retains only in-frame clones and omits some. The sample lists around 84,000 clones, around 90% occurring once. The sequence came from a human donor in good health. V usage is TRBV7-9 and J usage is TRBJ2-2; 7 bases match TRBD2. Sequencing was performed on T cells isolated from PBMCs. The CDR3 loop is CASSHTSAHTGELFF. The CDR3, as DNA: TGTGCCAGCAGCCACACTAGCGCGCACACCGGGGAGCTGTTTTTT.